Below are 10 T cell receptor beta chains sequenced from a single sample in a study of blood T cell repertoires in COVID-19. Method: immunoSEQ multiplex PCR; TCRdb's copy keeps in-frame clones and lacks some. Of roughly 200,000 clones listed, around four fifths are singletons. Sequencing used peripheral blood. Receptors originate from a man aged 35 to 55 with active or convalescent COVID-19.

V usage is TRBV5-1 and J usage is TRBJ2-2; maybe TRBD2 (5 bases). The CDR3 has 15 residues. V was clipped by 5 bases and J by 5 bases, with 16 bases between them. Germline V gene lookup returns CDR1 SGHRS and CDR2 YFSETQ. The CDR3 DNA is TGCGCCAGCAGGTCGACCCAGCCGGGGACCGGGGAGCTGTTTTTT. Amino acid sequence: CASRSTQPGTGELFF.

This clone was found once. This chain connects TRBV9 to TRBJ2-5; 15 bases are a match to TRBD2. CDR1 and CDR2 (germline): SGDLS, YYNGEE. Germline trimming cut 3 bases from V and 3 bases from J; bases unmatched to any gene: 3. The CDR3 runs to 16 residues. The CDR3: CASSAGLAGGKETQYF. The CDR3 DNA reads as TGTGCCAGCAGCGCGGGACTAGCGGGAGGTAAAGAGACCCAGTACTTC.

The V gene is TRBV5-1, the J gene TRBJ1-2; TRBD1 agrees at 12 bases. CDR1 and CDR2 from the germline V gene are SGHRS and YFSETQ. The CDR3 loop spans 15 amino acids. V lost 5 bases, J lost 8 bases, and 10 bases stayed unmatched. The CDR3, as DNA: TGCGCCAGCAGATACTCGGGACAGGGGGCCGAAGGCTACACCTTC. Translating it yields CASRYSGQGAEGYTF.

This sequence joins TRBV19 and TRBJ1-5, with D tentatively TRBD1 (5 bases). The length of the CDR3 is 14 residues. CDR1 and CDR2 (germline): LNHDA, SQIVND (reference sequence). V dropped 6 bases and J dropped 7 bases, with 16 bases sitting between them. Written as DNA, the CDR3 is TGTGCCAGTAGACAGGCAGGGTGGGAACAGCCCCAGCATTTT. Amino acid sequence: CASRQAGWEQPQHF.

This chain connects TRBV7-3 to TRBJ2-3; 7 nucleotides line up with TRBD2. The germline V gene has CDR1 SGHTA and CDR2 FQGTGA. Trimming cost V 5 bases and J 2 bases; bases outside gene matches: 16. The CDR3 totals 18 residues. In DNA form, the CDR3 reads TGTGCCAGCAGCCAGCGGGGAAAGGGACTGGGCGACACAGATACGCAGTATTTT. It is translated as CASSQRGKGLGDTDTQYF. Supplemented by reference TRBV7-3 and TRBJ2-3, the full variable domain reads GAGVSQTPSNKVTEKGKYVELRCDPISGHTALYWYRQSLGQGPEFLIYFQGTGAADDSGLPNDRFFAVRPEGSVSTLKIQRTERGDSAVYLCASSQRGKGLGDTDTQYFGPGTRLTVL.

V usage is TRBV24-1 and J usage is TRBJ2-6; TRBD2 is a possible D gene (5 bases). This CDR3 is built from 18 residues. V gave up 5 bases and J gave up 2 bases, with 18 bases separating them. Germline V gene sequence: CDR1 KGHDR, CDR2 SFDVKD. DNA of the CDR3: TGTGCCACCAGTGCCCCCGGTGGTGGAGGACCTGGGGCCAACGTCCTGACTTTC. Amino acid sequence: CATSAPGGGGPGANVLTF.

The chain uses TRBV19 and TRBJ1-1, with a weak D call TRBD1 (6 bases). Trimming left V 4 bases short and J 0 bases short, with 12 bases between. Germline V gene sequence: CDR1 LNHDA, CDR2 SQIVND (reference sequence). This CDR3 has 15 amino acids. The CDR3 coding sequence is TGTGCCAGTAGTAAGGCAGGGGCCATGAACACTGAAGCTTTCTTT. As protein: CASSKAGAMNTEAFF.

The gene calls are TRBV5-4 and TRBJ2-7; 8 positions agree with TRBD2. CDR3 size: 14 residues. CDR1 and CDR2 from the germline V gene are SGHNT and YYREEE (reference sequence). The V segment lost 2 bases and the J segment 2 bases; nucleotides outside the gene matches: 3. CDR3 in DNA: TGTGCCAGCAGCTTCGGGGGGGAAACCTACGAGCAGTACTTC. Residues: CASSFGGETYEQYF.

CDR3 DNA sequence: TGTGCCAGCAGCCCCCTCTGGGGACAGGGGTTAGATACGCAGTATTTT. Protein: CASSPLWGQGLDTQYF. This chain links TRBV7-9 with TRBJ2-3; 10 bases line up with TRBD1. This CDR3 region has 16 residues. Trimming removed 5 bases from V and 5 bases from J; junction bases left unmatched: 10. Germline V gives CDR1 SEHNR, CDR2 FQNEAQ (reference sequence). Drawing the rest from reference TRBV7-9 and TRBJ2-3, the complete variable domain is DTGVSQNPRHKITKRGQNVTFRCDPISEHNRLYWYRQTLGQGPEFLTYFQNEAQLEKSRLLSDRFSAERPKGSFSTLEIQRTEQGDSAMYLCASSPLWGQGLDTQYFGPGTRLTVL.

The V and J genes are TRBV9 and TRBJ1-6, with D possibly TRBD1 on 5 matching bases. This CDR3 contains 16 residues. CDR1 SGDLS and CDR2 YYNGEE come from the germline V gene. V dropped 2 bases and J dropped 7 bases, with 16 bases sitting between them. The CDR3 here is CASSVYSQGANSPLHF. The DNA for the CDR3 is TGTGCCAGCAGCGTCTATAGTCAGGGTGCCAATTCACCCCTCCACTTT.